A selection of T cell receptor beta chains follows, all from one sample in a study of STAT3 mutations in large granular lymphocyte leukemia. The data were produced by immunoSEQ multiplex PCR, yet TCRdb's version contains in-frame clones alone and is incomplete. The sample includes about 15,000 clones, roughly 90% of them seen just once. Input material: peripheral blood mononuclear cells. These receptors originate from a man between 35 and 55 years old with T-cell large granular lymphocyte leukemia. Some clones in this sample may be carry-over from other donors' samples. CDR3s leave out the opening cysteine and the closing phenylalanine or tryptophan.

J: TRBJ2-7; V: TRBV28; CDR3: ASSLSGPEQY
J: TRBJ2-7; V: TRBV10-3; CDR3: AISGTGNPYEQY
J: TRBJ1-2; V: TRBV5-1; CDR3: ASSLEFRQGPSLVYGYT
J: TRBJ2-6; V: TRBV7-3; CDR3: ASGISGANVLT
J: TRBJ2-2; V: TRBV5-1; CDR3: ASSLSRGTGELF
J: TRBJ1-2; V: TRBV29-1; CDR3: SVEFQRGYT
J: TRBJ1-2; V: TRBV5-4; CDR3: ASSSSGVFYGYT
J: TRBJ1-2; V: TRBV7-2; CDR3: ASSPGGSIYGYT
J: TRBJ1-2; V: TRBV6-6; CDR3: ASSYLGQGYGYT
J: TRBJ2-5; V: TRBV5-1; CDR3: ASSDPGGQETQY
J: TRBJ2-1; V: TRBV6-6; CDR3: ASRSSASGGDEQF
J: TRBJ1-1; V: TRBV5-4; CDR3: ASSRIQGNTEAF
J: TRBJ2-7; V: TRBV28; CDR3: ASSFLPQGGTSYEQY
J: TRBJ2-3; V: TRBV7-3; CDR3: ASSLGGNTQY
J: TRBJ1-1; V: TRBV5-5; CDR3: ASSFSRQSVTEAF
J: TRBJ2-7; V: TRBV7-2; CDR3: ASSLVGGGSYEQY
J: TRBJ2-5; V: TRBV9; CDR3: ASSVATGRGRETQY
J: TRBJ1-1; V: TRBV6-6; CDR3: ASSPHGGYTEAF
J: TRBJ1-1; V: TRBV7-9; CDR3: ASSLTGTGKRSEAF
J: TRBJ2-7; V: TRBV10-2; CDR3: ASSTGQGGSYEQY
J: TRBJ1-5; V: TRBV6-5; CDR3: ASSLGQGLDQPQH
J: TRBJ2-2; V: TRBV5-4; CDR3: ASSLQGRNTGELF
J: TRBJ1-2; V: TRBV5-1; CDR3: ASSWAGGERDYGYT
J: TRBJ2-3; V: TRBV5-8; CDR3: ASSLRTSGGADTQY
J: TRBJ1-4; V: TRBV29-1; CDR3: SVEAAGSFLF
J: TRBJ2-2; V: TRBV5-1; CDR3: ASSLGQSNTGELF
J: TRBJ2-1; V: TRBV5-1; CDR3: ASSLGSEQF
J: TRBJ1-2; V: TRBV19; CDR3: ASSHLPLGVDGYT
J: TRBJ1-1; V: TRBV2; CDR3: ASSVGRDSEAF
J: TRBJ2-1; V: TRBV11-2; CDR3: ASSRRTGQSMGEQF